The rows below give T cell receptor beta chains drawn from one sample of a study of T-cell reconstitution after alpha-beta-depleted transplantation in children. MiXCR, run by TCRdb on the PCR reads, gives a single entry per CDR3 protein. Here the sample spans 450,000 to 600,000 distinct CDR3 sequences, roughly a tenth being singletons. The source material was PBMCs, sampled before TCRalphabeta/CD19-depleted stem cell transplant. These receptors originate from a child under 10 years old with inherited bone marrow failure, due to receive a stem cell transplant. CDR3s include the opening cysteine and the closing phenylalanine or tryptophan. D genes are given only for firm matches. Only some rows state a clone size, as once, few, many or a class for expanded clones.

d_gene	j_gene	abundance	v_gene	CDR3aa	CDR3nt
.	TRBJ2-7	many	TRBV12-3/TRBV12-4	CASSDGDSYEQYF	TGTGCCAGCAGTGACGGTGACAGTTACGAGCAGTACTTC
TRBD1	TRBJ2-5	many	TRBV28	CASSLPGQGWETQYF	TGTGCCAGCAGTTTACCCGGACAGGGGTGGGAGACCCAGTACTTC
.	TRBJ2-3	many	TRBV7-2	CASREMRVGTDTQYF	TGTGCCAGCAGAGAAATGAGGGTTGGCACAGATACGCAGTATTTT
TRBD2	TRBJ2-1	many	TRBV4-3	CASSRGLAGGPSSYNEQFF	TGCGCCAGCAGCCGTGGACTAGCGGGAGGACCGAGCTCCTACAATGAGCAGTTCTTC
TRBD2	TRBJ2-7	many	TRBV20-1	CSARDPTSDYEQYF	TGCAGTGCTAGAGATCCTACTAGCGACTACGAGCAGTACTTC
TRBD1	TRBJ1-6	many	TRBV3-1	CASSAWDRGWSSPLHF	TGTGCCAGCAGCGCCTGGGACAGGGGATGGAGTTCACCCCTCCACTTT
TRBD1	TRBJ2-7	many	TRBV25-1	CATRGTDVYEQYF	TGTGCCACCCGTGGGACAGACGTCTACGAGCAGTACTTC
.	TRBJ2-3	many	TRBV12-3/TRBV12-4	CASSLRVHTDTQYF	TGTGCCAGCAGTTTAAGGGTACACACAGATACGCAGTATTTT
TRBD2	TRBJ2-7	few	TRBV29-1	CSVDGRAGEQYF	TGCAGCGTTGACGGGAGGGCCGGCGAGCAGTACTTC
.	TRBJ2-2	many	TRBV4-3	CASSQDKPDTGELFF	TGCGCCAGCAGCCAAGATAAGCCGGACACCGGGGAGCTGTTTTTT
TRBD2	TRBJ2-1	many	TRBV12-3/TRBV12-4	CASSYGLAGAREQFF	TGTGCCAGCAGTTATGGACTAGCGGGAGCGCGGGAGCAGTTCTTC
.	TRBJ1-5	many	TRBV12-3/TRBV12-4	CASSLLGNQPQHF	TGCGCCAGCAGCTTGTTGGGCAATCAGCCCCAGCATTTT
.	TRBJ1-4	many	TRBV20-1	CSASDRHGEKLFF	TGCAGTGCTAGTGACCGACACGGGGAAAAACTGTTTTTT
TRBD1	TRBJ1-2	many	TRBV29-1	CSVDRSGGQGGGYTF	TGCAGCGTTGATCGATCGGGAGGACAGGGCGGTGGCTACACCTTC
.	TRBJ2-7	many	TRBV20-1	CSALGSYEQYF	TGCAGTGCTCTCGGGAGTTACGAGCAGTACTTC
.	TRBJ1-6	few	TRBV4-1	CASSQDHGRNSPLHF	TGCGCCAGCAGCCAAGATCATGGGAGGAATTCACCCCTCCACTTT
.	TRBJ2-7	many	TRBV6-5	CASSYSGSGYEQYF	TGTGCCAGCAGTTACTCTGGGTCCGGTTACGAGCAGTACTTC
TRBD2	TRBJ2-5	many	TRBV29-1	CSVELGGEETQYF	TGCAGCGTTGAATTGGGAGGGGAAGAGACCCAGTACTTC
.	TRBJ2-3	many	TRBV6-2/TRBV6-3	CASSYRLDREETDTQYF	TGTGCCAGCAGTTATCGACTAGATCGCGAAGAGACAGATACGCAGTATTTT
.	TRBJ1-2	few	TRBV7-2	CASSLVVNYGYTF	TGTGCCAGCAGCTTAGTAGTTAACTATGGCTACACCTTC
.	TRBJ2-3	few	TRBV9	CASSPRTGAGHTDTQYF	TGTGCCAGCAGCCCCCGAACTGGCGCGGGCCACACAGATACGCAGTATTTT
TRBD2	TRBJ2-2	.	TRBV7-9	CASSQESGRAGELFF	TGTGCCAGCAGCCAAGAAAGCGGGAGGGCCGGGGAGCTGTTTTTT
.	TRBJ2-7	.	TRBV5-4	CASSLAVASEQYF	TGTGCCAGCAGCTTGGCCGTGGCGTCCGAGCAGTACTTC
.	TRBJ2-1	few	TRBV28	CASSFWGHNEQFF	TGTGCCAGCAGTTTCTGGGGACACAATGAGCAGTTCTTC
.	TRBJ2-2	.	TRBV20-1	CCAGPGIAARPTGELFF	TGCTGTGCTGGGCCGGGGATAGCTGCCAGGCCCACCGGGGAGCTGTTTTTT
TRBD1	TRBJ1-2	.	TRBV29-1	CSVDLGQPFPNYGYTF	TGCAGCGTTGACTTGGGACAGCCCTTCCCTAACTATGGCTACACCTTC
.	TRBJ1-2	.	TRBV10-3	CAISESGRPVGYGYTF	TGTGCCATCAGTGAGTCCGGCAGGCCGGTGGGCTATGGCTACACCTTC
.	TRBJ1-6	many	TRBV27	CASSDSSYNSPLHF	TGTGCCAGCAGTGATAGCTCCTATAATTCACCCCTCCACTTT
.	TRBJ2-1	.	TRBV27	CASSSRDGEQFF	TGTGCCAGCAGTTCCAGGGACGGTGAGCAGTTCTTC
.	TRBJ2-2	many	TRBV20-1	CSARVAENTGELFF	TGCAGTGCTAGAGTAGCGGAGAACACCGGGGAGCTGTTTTTT
.	TRBJ2-6	.	TRBV29-1	CSAYTGPGANVLTF	TGCAGCGCCTATACCGGCCCTGGGGCCAACGTCCTGACTTTC
TRBD2	TRBJ2-3	many	TRBV7-2	CASSRLAGGADTQYF	TGTGCCAGCAGCCGTCTAGCGGGAGGTGCAGATACGCAGTATTTT
.	TRBJ1-1	.	TRBV5-1	CASSFLPGPTNTEAFF	TGCGCCAGCAGCTTCCTCCCGGGACCGACGAACACTGAAGCTTTCTTT
TRBD1	TRBJ1-1	many	TRBV12-3/TRBV12-4	CASSFRDRYTEAFF	TGTGCCAGCAGCTTCCGGGACAGGTACACTGAAGCTTTCTTT
.	TRBJ2-1	few	TRBV4-3	CASSQARTASYNEQFF	TGCGCCAGCAGCCAAGCCCGGACAGCCAGTTACAATGAGCAGTTCTTC
TRBD2	TRBJ2-7	many	TRBV4-3	CASSQARLAGYEQYF	TGCGCCAGCAGCCAAGCCCGACTAGCGGGCTACGAGCAGTACTTC
.	TRBJ2-7	many	TRBV5-1	CASSPPGSGYEQYF	TGCGCCAGCAGCCCCCCGGGCAGCGGCTACGAGCAGTACTTC
TRBD2	TRBJ2-5	.	TRBV28	CASSPGLAGGGLTQYF	TGTGCCAGCAGTCCCGGACTAGCGGGAGGTGGCTTGACCCAGTACTTC